This T cell receptor beta chain was retrieved from a study of T cell clones after liver transplantation. Comment on this clone: The antigen is undetermined.

Sorting of unstimulated PBMCs yielded separate CD3+CD4+ and CD3+CD8+ fractions. V lost 4 bases and J lost 4, with 5 bases in between. Looked up from germline, CDR1 is SGHNT and CDR2 is YYREEE (reference sequence). The CDR3 is 12 amino acids. The data were produced by immunoSEQ multiplex PCR, yet TCRdb's version contains in-frame clones alone and is incomplete. The sample consists of about 72,000 clones, about 92% of them appearing once. Findings and caveats of the study: Post-transplant time points were not standardized, so conclusions are preliminary. Circulating graft-donor-reactive CD4 TCRbeta sequences fell significantly post-transplant in most of the 8 subjects.

This receptor was identified in a human donor who received a liver transplant. The J gene is TRBJ2-2, the V gene TRBV5-4; unclear D gene. The material sequenced was CD4+ T cells from blood, taken before liver transplant. CDR3 region: CASSTLTGELFF. CDR3 DNA sequence: TGTGCCAGCAGCACGCTCACCGGGGAGCTGTTTTTT.